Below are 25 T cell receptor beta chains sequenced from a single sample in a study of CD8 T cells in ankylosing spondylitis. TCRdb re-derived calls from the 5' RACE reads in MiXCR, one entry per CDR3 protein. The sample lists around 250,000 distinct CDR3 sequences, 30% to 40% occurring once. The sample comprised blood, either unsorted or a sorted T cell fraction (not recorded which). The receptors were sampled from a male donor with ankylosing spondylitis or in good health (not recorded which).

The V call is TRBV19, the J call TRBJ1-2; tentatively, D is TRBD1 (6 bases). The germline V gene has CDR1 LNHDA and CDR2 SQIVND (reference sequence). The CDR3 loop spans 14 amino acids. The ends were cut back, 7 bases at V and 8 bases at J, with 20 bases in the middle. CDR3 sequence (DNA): TGTGCCAGTATAACTCCAGGGGATATGATGGGCTACACCTTC. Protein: CASITPGDMMGYTF.

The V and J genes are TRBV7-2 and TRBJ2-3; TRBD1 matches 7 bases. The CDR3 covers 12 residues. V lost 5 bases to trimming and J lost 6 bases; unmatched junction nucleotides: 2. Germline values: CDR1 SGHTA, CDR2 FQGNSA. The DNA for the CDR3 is TGTGCCAGCAGCCGCAGGGGGGATACGCAGTATTTT. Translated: CASSRRGDTQYF.

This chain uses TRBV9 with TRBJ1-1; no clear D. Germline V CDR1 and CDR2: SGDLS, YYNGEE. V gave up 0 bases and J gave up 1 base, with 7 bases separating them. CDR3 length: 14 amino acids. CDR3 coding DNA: TGTGCCAGCAGCGTAGATGGGAGGAACACTGAAGCTTTCTTT. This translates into CASSVDGRNTEAFF.

For the CDR3, the DNA is TGCAGTGCTAGAGCGTCTCAGCGGGGGGGCAAAGAGACCCAGTACTTC. Its translation is CSARASQRGGKETQYF. The J gene is TRBJ2-5, the V gene TRBV20-1; the match to TRBD2 covers 10 bases. The CDR3 runs to 16 residues. Germline V gene data show CDR1 as DFQATT and CDR2 as SNEGSKA (reference sequence). V trimming: 1 base; J trimming: 3 bases; junction bases outside the gene matches: 8.

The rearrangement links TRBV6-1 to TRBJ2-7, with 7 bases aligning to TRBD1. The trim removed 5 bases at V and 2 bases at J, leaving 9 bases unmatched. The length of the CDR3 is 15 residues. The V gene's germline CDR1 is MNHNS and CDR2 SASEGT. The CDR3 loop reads CASSRNRDSPYEQYF. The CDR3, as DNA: TGTGCCAGCAGTAGGAACCGGGACAGCCCCTACGAGCAGTACTTC.

The CDR3 DNA reads TGTGCCAGCAGTGGGCCGAACACCGGGGAGCTGTTTTTT. This translates into CASSGPNTGELFF. The gene calls are TRBV5-6 and TRBJ2-2; no firm D call. V was clipped by 5 bases and J by 0 bases, with 5 bases between them. The CDR3 has 13 amino acids. Germline-derived CDR1 and CDR2 are SGHDT and YYEEEE.

The CDR3 sequence is CASSLAGRPGEYSGANVLTF. Here the CDR3 DNA reads TGTGCCAGCAGTTTAGCGGGTCGGCCAGGAGAATACTCTGGGGCCAACGTCCTGACTTTC. The chain joins TRBV28 to TRBJ2-6; perhaps TRBD2 as D (5 bases). Germline values: CDR1 MDHEN, CDR2 SYDVKM. The V and J ends lost 2 bases and 0 bases respectively, with 20 bases between them. CDR3 length equals 20 residues.

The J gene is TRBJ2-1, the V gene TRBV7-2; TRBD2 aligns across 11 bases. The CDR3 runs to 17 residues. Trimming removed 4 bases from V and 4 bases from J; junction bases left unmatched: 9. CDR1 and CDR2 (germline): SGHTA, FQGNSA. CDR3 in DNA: TGTGCCAGCAGCTCATTAGCCGGGACTAGCGGATACAATGAGCAGTTCTTC. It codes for CASSSLAGTSGYNEQFF.

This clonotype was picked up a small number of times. CDR3 amino acids: CSAPMEGGTQYF. CDR3 sequence (DNA): TGCAGTGCTCCGATGGAGGGAGGGACCCAGTACTTC. This rearrangement joins TRBV20-1 to TRBJ2-5, with D possibly being TRBD2 (6 bases). Per the germline V gene, CDR1 is DFQATT and CDR2 is SNEGSKA (reference sequence). Trimming stripped 5 bases from V and 7 bases from J, with 14 bases between. CDR3 length: 12 amino acids.

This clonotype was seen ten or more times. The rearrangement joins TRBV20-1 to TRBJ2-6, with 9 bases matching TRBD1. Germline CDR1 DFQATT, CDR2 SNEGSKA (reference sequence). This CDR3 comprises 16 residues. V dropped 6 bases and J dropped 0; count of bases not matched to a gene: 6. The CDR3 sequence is CSARTGVSSGANVLTF. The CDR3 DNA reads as TGCAGTGCCAGGACAGGGGTTAGCTCTGGGGCCAACGTCCTGACTTTC.

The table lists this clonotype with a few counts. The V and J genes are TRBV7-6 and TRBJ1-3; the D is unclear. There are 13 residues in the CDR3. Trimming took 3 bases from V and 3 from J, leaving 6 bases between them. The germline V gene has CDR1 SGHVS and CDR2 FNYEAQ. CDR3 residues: CASSLEIGNTIYF. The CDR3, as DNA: TGTGCCAGCAGCTTGGAGATTGGAAACACCATATATTTT.

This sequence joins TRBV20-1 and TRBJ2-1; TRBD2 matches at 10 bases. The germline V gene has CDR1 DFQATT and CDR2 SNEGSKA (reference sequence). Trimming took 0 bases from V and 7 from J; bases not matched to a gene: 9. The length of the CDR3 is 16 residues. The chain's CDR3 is CSARDAFASGGNEQFF. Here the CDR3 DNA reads TGCAGTGCTAGAGATGCGTTTGCTAGCGGGGGTAATGAGCAGTTCTTC.

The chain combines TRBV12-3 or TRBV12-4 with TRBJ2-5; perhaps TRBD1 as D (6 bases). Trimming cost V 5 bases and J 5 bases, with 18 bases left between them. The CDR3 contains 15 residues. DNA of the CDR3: TGTGCCAGCAGTATACTTCAGGGGCCCGGGGAGACCCAGTACTTC. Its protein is CASSILQGPGETQYF.

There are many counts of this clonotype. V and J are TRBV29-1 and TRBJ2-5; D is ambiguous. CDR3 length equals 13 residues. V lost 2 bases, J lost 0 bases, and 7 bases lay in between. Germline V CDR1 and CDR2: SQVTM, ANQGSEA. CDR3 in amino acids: CSVEFRYQETQYF. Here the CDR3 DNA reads TGCAGCGTTGAATTTCGGTACCAAGAGACCCAGTACTTC.

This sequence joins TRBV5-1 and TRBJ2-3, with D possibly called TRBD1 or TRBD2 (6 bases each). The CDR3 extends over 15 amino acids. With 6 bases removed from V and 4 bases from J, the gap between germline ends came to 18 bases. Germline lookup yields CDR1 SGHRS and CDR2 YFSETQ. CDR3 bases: TGCGCCAGCACCCCTAGGGGGGATCCGGCAGATACGCAGTATTTT. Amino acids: CASTPRGDPADTQYF.

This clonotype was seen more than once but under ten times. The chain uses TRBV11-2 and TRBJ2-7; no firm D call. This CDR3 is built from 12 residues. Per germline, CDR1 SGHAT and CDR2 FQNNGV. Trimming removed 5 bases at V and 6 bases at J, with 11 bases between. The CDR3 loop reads CASSRMLGEQYF. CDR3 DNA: TGTGCCAGCAGCCGCATGCTAGGCGAGCAGTACTTC.

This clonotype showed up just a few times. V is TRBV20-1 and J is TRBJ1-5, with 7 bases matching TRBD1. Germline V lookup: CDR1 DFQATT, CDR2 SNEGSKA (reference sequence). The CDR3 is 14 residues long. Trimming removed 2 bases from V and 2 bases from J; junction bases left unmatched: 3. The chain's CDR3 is CSARTTGGNQPQHF. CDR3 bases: TGCAGTGCTAGAACAACAGGGGGCAATCAGCCCCAGCATTTT.

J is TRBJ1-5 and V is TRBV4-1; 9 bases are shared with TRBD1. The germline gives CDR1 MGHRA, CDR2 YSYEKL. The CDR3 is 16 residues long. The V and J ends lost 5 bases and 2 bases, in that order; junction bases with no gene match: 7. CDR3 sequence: CASSARWTGGNQPQHF. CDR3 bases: TGCGCCAGCAGCGCTAGGTGGACAGGGGGCAATCAGCCCCAGCATTTT.

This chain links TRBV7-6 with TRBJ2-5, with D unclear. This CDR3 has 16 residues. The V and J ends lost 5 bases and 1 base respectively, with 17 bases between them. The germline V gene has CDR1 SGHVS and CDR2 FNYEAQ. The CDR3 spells CASSRVLPTSQETQYF. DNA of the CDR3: TGTGCCAGCAGCCGTGTGCTACCCACGAGCCAAGAGACCCAGTACTTC.

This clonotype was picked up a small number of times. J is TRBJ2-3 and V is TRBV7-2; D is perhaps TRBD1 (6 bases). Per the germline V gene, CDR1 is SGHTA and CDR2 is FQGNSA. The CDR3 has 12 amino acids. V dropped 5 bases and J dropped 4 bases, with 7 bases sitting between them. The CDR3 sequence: CASSTGPDTQYF. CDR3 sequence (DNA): TGTGCCAGCAGCACAGGGCCAGATACGCAGTATTTT.

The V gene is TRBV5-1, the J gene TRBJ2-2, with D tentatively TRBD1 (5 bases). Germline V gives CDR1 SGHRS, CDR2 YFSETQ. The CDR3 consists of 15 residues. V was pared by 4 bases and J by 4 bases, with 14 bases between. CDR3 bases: TGCGCCAGCAGCGTTTTAGGGGTCTCCACCGGGGAGCTGTTTTTT. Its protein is CASSVLGVSTGELFF.

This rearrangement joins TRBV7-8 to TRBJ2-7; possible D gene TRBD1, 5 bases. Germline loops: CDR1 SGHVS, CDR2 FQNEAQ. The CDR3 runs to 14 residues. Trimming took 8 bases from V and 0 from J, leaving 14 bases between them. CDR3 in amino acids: CASGHLGLSYEQYF. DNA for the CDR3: TGTGCCAGCGGACATTTAGGCCTCTCCTACGAGCAGTACTTC.

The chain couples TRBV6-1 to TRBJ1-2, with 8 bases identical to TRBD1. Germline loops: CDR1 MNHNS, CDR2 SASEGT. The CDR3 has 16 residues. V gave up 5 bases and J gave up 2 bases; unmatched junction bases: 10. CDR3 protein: CASSTGQGAQNYGYTF. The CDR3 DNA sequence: TGTGCCAGCAGTACGGGCCAGGGGGCGCAAAACTATGGCTACACCTTC.

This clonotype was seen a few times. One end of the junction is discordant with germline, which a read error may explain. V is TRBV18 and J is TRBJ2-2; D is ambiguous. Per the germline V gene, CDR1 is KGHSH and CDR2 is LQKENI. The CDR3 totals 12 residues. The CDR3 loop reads CASSPKTGELFF. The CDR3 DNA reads TGTGCCAGCTCACCGAAAACCGGGGAGCTGTTTTTT.

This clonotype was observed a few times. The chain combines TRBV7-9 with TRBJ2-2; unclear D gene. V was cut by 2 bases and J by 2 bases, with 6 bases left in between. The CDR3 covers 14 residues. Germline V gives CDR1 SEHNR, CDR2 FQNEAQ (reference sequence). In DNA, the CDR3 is TGTGCCAGCAGCTTACACAGCAACACCGGGGAGCTGTTTTTT. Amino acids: CASSLHSNTGELFF.